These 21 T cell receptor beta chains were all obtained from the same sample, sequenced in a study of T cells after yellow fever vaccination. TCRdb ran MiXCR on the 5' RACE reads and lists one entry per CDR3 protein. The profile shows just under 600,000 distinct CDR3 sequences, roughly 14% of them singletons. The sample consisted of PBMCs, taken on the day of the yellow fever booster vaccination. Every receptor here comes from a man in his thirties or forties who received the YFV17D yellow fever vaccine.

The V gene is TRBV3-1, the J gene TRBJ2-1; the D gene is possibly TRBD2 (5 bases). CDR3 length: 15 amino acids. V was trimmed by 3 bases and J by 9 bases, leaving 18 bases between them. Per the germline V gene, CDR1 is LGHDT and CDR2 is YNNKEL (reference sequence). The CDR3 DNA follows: TGTGCCAGCAGCCAGGAACCTGCCGAGGGAATTGAGCAGTTCTTC. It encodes CASSQEPAEGIEQFF.

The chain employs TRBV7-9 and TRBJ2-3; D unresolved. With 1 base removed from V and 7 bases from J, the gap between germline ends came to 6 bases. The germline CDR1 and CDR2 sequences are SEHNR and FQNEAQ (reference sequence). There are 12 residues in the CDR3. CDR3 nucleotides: TGTGCCAGCAGCTTAGGCACGAATACGCAGTATTTT. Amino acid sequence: CASSLGTNTQYF. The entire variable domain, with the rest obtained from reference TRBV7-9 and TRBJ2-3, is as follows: DTGVSQNPRHKITKRGQNVTFRCDPISEHNRLYWYRQTLGQGPEFLTYFQNEAQLEKSRLLSDRFSAERPKGSFSTLEIQRTEQGDSAMYLCASSLGTNTQYFGPGTRLTVL.

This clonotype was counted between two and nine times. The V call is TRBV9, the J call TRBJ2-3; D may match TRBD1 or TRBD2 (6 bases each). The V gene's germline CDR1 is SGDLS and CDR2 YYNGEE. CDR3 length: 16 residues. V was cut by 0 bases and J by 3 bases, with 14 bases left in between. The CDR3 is CASSVGWGAGTDTQYF. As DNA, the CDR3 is TGTGCCAGCAGCGTAGGGTGGGGGGCCGGGACAGATACGCAGTATTTT.

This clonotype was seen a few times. CDR3 protein: CASSLGTSGLVREQFF. CDR3 nucleotides: TGCGCCAGCAGCCTAGGGACTAGCGGGTTGGTGAGAGAGCAGTTCTTC. This sequence joins TRBV4-3 and TRBJ2-1; 12 positions match TRBD2. CDR1 LGHNA and CDR2 YSLEER come from the germline V gene. V dropped 4 bases and J dropped 10; count of bases not matched to a gene: 11. The CDR3 extends over 16 amino acids.

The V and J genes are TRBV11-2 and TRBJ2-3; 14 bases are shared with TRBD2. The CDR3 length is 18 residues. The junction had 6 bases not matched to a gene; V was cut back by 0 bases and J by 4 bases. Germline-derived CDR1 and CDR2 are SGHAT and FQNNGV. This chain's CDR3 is CASSLDPGLAGASDTQYF. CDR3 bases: TGTGCCAGCAGCTTAGATCCGGGACTAGCGGGAGCGTCAGATACGCAGTATTTT.

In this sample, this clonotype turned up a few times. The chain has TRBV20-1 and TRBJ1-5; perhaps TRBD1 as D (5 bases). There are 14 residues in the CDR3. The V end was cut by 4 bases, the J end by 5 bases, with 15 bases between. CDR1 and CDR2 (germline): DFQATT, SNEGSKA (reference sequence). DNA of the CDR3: TGCAGTGCTATGTCCGGGACTATGGATCAGCCCCAGCATTTT. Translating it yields CSAMSGTMDQPQHF.

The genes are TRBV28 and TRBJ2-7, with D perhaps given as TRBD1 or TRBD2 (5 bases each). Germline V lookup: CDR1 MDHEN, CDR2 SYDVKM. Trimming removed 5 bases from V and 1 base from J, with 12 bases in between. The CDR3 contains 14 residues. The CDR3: CASSGDGWSYEQYF. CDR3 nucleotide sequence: TGTGCCAGCAGTGGGGACGGTTGGTCCTACGAGCAGTACTTC. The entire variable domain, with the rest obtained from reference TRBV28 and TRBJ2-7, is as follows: DVKVTQSSRYLVKRTGEKVFLECVQDMDHENMFWYRQDPGLGLRLIYFSYDVKMKEKGDIPEGYSVSREKKERFSLILESASTNQTSMYLCASSGDGWSYEQYFGPGTRLTVT.

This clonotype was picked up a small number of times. CDR3 protein: CAISADRNTEAFF. CDR3 coding DNA: TGTGCCATCAGTGCGGACAGGAACACTGAAGCTTTCTTT. The J gene is TRBJ1-1, the V gene TRBV10-3; D may be TRBD1 (6 bases). The CDR3 length is 13 residues. The V gene's germline CDR1 is ENHRY and CDR2 SYGVKD. The V and J ends lost 4 bases and 1 base respectively, with 7 bases between them.

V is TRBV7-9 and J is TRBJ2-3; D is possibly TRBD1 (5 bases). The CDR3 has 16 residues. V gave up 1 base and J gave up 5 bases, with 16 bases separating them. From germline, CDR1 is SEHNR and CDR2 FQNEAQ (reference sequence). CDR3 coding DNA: TGTGCCAGCAGCTTAGTGAAGGGGTTTCAGGAAGATACGCAGTATTTT. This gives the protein CASSLVKGFQEDTQYF. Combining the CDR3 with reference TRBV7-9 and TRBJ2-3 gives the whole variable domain DTGVSQNPRHKITKRGQNVTFRCDPISEHNRLYWYRQTLGQGPEFLTYFQNEAQLEKSRLLSDRFSAERPKGSFSTLEIQRTEQGDSAMYLCASSLVKGFQEDTQYFGPGTRLTVL.

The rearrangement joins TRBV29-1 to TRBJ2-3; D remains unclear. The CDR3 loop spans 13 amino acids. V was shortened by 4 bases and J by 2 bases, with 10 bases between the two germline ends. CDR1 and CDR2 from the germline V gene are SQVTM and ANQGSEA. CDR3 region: CSVAPRATDTQYF. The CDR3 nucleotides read TGCAGCGTTGCCCCTAGGGCCACAGATACGCAGTATTTT.

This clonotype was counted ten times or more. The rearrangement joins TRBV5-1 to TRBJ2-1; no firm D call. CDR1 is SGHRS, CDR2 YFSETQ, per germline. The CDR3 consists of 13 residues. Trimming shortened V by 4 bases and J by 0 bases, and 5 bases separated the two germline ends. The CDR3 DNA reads TGCGCCAGCAGCCTCCCCTCCTACAATGAGCAGTTCTTC. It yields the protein CASSLPSYNEQFF.

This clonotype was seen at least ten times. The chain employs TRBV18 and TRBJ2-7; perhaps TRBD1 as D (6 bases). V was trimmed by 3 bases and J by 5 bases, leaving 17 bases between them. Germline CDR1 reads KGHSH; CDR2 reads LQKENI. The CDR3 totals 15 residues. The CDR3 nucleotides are TGTGCCAGCTCACCGAACAGGGAGTTCGACCACGAGCAGTACTTC. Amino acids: CASSPNREFDHEQYF.

The CDR3, as DNA: TGCAGCGTTTATAGCGGGCAACCCACAGATACGCAGTATTTT. Its translation: CSVYSGQPTDTQYF. The chain recombines TRBV29-1 with TRBJ2-3, with 7 bases lining up with TRBD2. Germline V CDR1 and CDR2: SQVTM, ANQGSEA. V lost 5 bases, J lost 2 bases, and 7 bases stayed unmatched. This CDR3 has 14 amino acids.

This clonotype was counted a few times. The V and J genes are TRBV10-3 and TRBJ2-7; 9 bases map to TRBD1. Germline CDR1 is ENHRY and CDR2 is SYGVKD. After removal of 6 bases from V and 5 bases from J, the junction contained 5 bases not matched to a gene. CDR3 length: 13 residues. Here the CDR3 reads CAIRGQGKDEQYF. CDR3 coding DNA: TGTGCCATCAGAGGACAGGGGAAAGACGAGCAGTACTTC.

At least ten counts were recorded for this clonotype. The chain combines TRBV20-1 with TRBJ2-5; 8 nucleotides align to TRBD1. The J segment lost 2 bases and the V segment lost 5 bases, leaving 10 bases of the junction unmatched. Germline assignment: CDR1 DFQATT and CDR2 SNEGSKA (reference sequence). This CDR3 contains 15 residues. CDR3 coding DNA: TGCAGTGCTCATCCAGGACAGGGAATACAAGAGACCCAGTACTTC. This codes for CSAHPGQGIQETQYF.

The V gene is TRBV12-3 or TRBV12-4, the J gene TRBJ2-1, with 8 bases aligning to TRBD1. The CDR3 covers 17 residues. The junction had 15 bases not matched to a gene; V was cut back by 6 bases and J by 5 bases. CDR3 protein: CASSFPLAGGVHNEQFF. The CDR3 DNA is TGTGCCAGCAGCTTCCCCCTGGCAGGGGGCGTCCACAATGAGCAGTTCTTC.

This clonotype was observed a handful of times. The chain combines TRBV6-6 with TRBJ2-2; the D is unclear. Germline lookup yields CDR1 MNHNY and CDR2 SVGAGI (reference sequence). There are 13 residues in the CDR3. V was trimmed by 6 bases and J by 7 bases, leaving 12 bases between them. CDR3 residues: CASSTSRGGELFF. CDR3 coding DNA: TGTGCCAGCAGCACCTCAAGAGGCGGGGAGCTGTTTTTT.

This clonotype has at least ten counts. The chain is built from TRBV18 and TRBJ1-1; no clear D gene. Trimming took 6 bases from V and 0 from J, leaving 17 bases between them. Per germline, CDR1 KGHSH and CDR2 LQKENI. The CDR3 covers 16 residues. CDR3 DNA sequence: TGTGCCAGCTCTGTGGGATCAGGACTTTTGAACACTGAAGCTTTCTTT. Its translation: CASSVGSGLLNTEAFF.

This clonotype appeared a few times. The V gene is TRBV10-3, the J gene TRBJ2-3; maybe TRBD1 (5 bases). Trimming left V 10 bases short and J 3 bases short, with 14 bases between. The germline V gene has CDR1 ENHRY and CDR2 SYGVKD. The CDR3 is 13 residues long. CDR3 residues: CATKDSTTDTQYF. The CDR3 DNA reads TGTGCCACAAAAGACAGTACTACAGATACGCAGTATTTT.

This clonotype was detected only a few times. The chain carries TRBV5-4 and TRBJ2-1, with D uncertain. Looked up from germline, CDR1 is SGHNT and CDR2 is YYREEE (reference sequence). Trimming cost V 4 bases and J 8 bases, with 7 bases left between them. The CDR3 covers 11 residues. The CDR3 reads CASSLSHEQFF. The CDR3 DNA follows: TGTGCCAGCAGCCTCTCACATGAGCAGTTCTTC.

The CDR3 region has the DNA TGTGCCAGCAACCGGGGAGGGAACACCGGGGAGCTGTTTTTT. It translates to CASNRGGNTGELFF. The chain has TRBV6-2 or TRBV6-3 and TRBJ2-2; D might be TRBD2 (6 bases). CDR3 length: 14 amino acids. Germline values: CDR1 MNHEY, CDR2 SVGEGT. Trimming took 7 bases from V and 1 from J, leaving 10 bases between them.